Listed here are 27 T cell receptor beta chains from one sample, sequenced in a study of T-cell reconstitution after alpha-beta-depleted transplantation in children. The TCRbeta library was prepared with unique molecular identifiers. TCRdb recomputed calls from the PCR reads with MiXCR, one row per CDR3 protein. The sample includes a few hundred thousand distinct CDR3 sequences, about a tenth seen only once; the top ten take approximately 5%. Sequencing used PBMCs from the stem cell graft donor, obtained from the stem cell graft. These receptors originate from a human donor who donated a stem cell graft to a child with acute myeloid leukemia.

At least ten counts were recorded for this clonotype. V gene TRBV27 combines with J gene TRBJ1-2; D is ambiguous. Germline CDR1 is MNHEY and CDR2 is SMNVEV (reference sequence). The CDR3 length is 15 residues. The ends were cut back, 0 bases at V and 1 base at J, with 9 bases in the middle. CDR3 loop: CASSLSRVSNYGYTF. The DNA of the CDR3 is TGTGCCAGCAGTTTATCACGCGTCAGTAACTATGGCTACACCTTC.

This clonotype has a handful of counts. The gene calls are TRBV29-1 and TRBJ2-4; D uncertain. CDR3 length: 13 residues. Deletions cut 5 bases from V and 8 bases from J, with 16 bases between. Germline V gene lookup returns CDR1 SQVTM and CDR2 ANQGSEA. CDR3 bases: TGCAGCGTTTCTCGGACCCGAGGAGACATTCAGTACTTC. Translating it yields CSVSRTRGDIQYF.

This clonotype was counted ten times or more. This chain joins TRBV7-9 and TRBJ2-3; 8 bases agree with TRBD2. From germline, CDR1 is SEHNR and CDR2 FQNEAQ (reference sequence). J was trimmed by 4 bases and V by 1 base; bases with no gene match: 7. The CDR3 contains 16 residues. CDR3 sequence reads: CASSLGTSGRADTQYF. The DNA for the CDR3 is TGTGCCAGCAGCTTAGGGACCAGCGGGAGAGCAGATACGCAGTATTTT.

This clonotype was counted a few times. The chain combines TRBV12-3 or TRBV12-4 with TRBJ2-5; D gene uncertain. The V and J ends lost 3 bases and 5 bases respectively, with 16 bases between them. This CDR3 is built from 15 residues. This CDR3 is CASSFGWEREETQYF. As DNA, the CDR3 is TGTGCCAGCAGTTTTGGGTGGGAACGTGAGGAGACCCAGTACTTC.

Only a few counts were recorded for this clonotype. The chain employs TRBV9 and TRBJ2-7, with TRBD2 matching 8 bases. Germline V lookup: CDR1 SGDLS, CDR2 YYNGEE. This CDR3 is built from 15 residues. V lost 4 bases, J lost 3 bases, and 9 bases stayed unmatched. The CDR3 DNA reads as TGTGCCAGCAGCCCTAAAGCGGGAGCGTTCTACGAGCAGTACTTC. Protein sequence: CASSPKAGAFYEQYF.

This clonotype was seen ten or more times. The V and J genes are TRBV4-1 and TRBJ1-2, with D perhaps matching TRBD1 (5 bases). V lost 0 bases and J lost 5, with 7 bases in between. Germline V gene lookup returns CDR1 MGHRA and CDR2 YSYEKL. CDR3 length: 13 residues. In nucleotides, the CDR3 is TGCGCCAGCAGCCAAGACAGGGATTATGGCTACACCTTC. This encodes CASSQDRDYGYTF.

This clonotype occurred many times. This sequence joins TRBV9 and TRBJ2-3; 11 positions match TRBD2. V was clipped by 4 bases and J by 4 bases; unmatched bases: 5. CDR1 and CDR2 (germline): SGDLS, YYNGEE. The CDR3 extends over 15 amino acids. The CDR3 here is CASSLTSGGSDTQYF. The CDR3 DNA is TGTGCCAGCAGCTTAACTAGCGGGGGATCAGATACGCAGTATTTT.

This clonotype has a count of ten or more. The rearrangement links TRBV24-1 to TRBJ2-2; D is unresolved. The CDR3 is made up of 13 amino acids. V lost 3 bases and J 10 bases, leaving 11 bases between the germline ends. The germline CDR1 and CDR2 sequences are KGHDR and SFDVKD. The CDR3 DNA reads as TGTGCCACCAGTGATCAGGCCCGACAGGAGCTGTTTTTT. It translates to CATSDQARQELFF.

The DNA for the CDR3 is TGCAGTGTCAGAGGGCTGGACCTTTTCCATGAGCAGTTCTTC. This translates into CSVRGLDLFHEQFF. This chain connects TRBV20-1 to TRBJ2-1; perhaps TRBD2 as D (5 bases). Germline V gene data show CDR1 as DFQATT and CDR2 as SNEGSKA (reference sequence). CDR3 length: 14 residues. Trimming removed 7 bases at V and 8 bases at J, with 21 bases between.

The chain combines TRBV20-1 with TRBJ2-7; 7 nucleotides align to TRBD2. This CDR3 comprises 14 residues. J lost 6 bases, V lost 0 bases, and 8 bases had no gene match. Germline loops: CDR1 DFQATT, CDR2 SNEGSKA (reference sequence). Here the CDR3 reads CSARDGRAGPEQYF. The CDR3 DNA follows: TGCAGTGCTAGAGATGGTAGAGCGGGACCCGAGCAGTACTTC.

The V gene is TRBV5-8, the J gene TRBJ2-3; 11 bases are shared with TRBD2. The J segment lost 2 bases and the V segment lost 4 bases, leaving 6 bases of the junction unmatched. Germline CDR1 is SGHTS and CDR2 is YDEGEE. The CDR3 is made up of 16 amino acids. This chain's CDR3 is CASSGTSGGNTDTQYF. The DNA of the CDR3 is TGTGCCAGCAGCGGGACTAGCGGAGGAAACACAGATACGCAGTATTTT. Combining the CDR3 with reference TRBV5-8 and TRBJ2-3 gives the whole variable domain EAGVTQSPTHLIKTRGQQATLRCSPISGHTSVYWYQQALGLGLQFLLWYDEGEERNRGNFPPRFSGRQFPNYSSELNVNALELEDSALYLCASSGTSGGNTDTQYFGPGTRLTVL.

A few counts support this clonotype. The chain recombines TRBV20-1 with TRBJ1-3; 7 bases match TRBD1. The CDR3 extends over 15 amino acids. Germline V lookup: CDR1 DFQATT, CDR2 SNEGSKA (reference sequence). With 5 bases clipped from V and 1 base from J, the junction kept 8 bases outside the gene matches. Here the CDR3 reads CSASPGTASGNTIYF. DNA of the CDR3: TGCAGTGCTTCCCCCGGGACAGCTTCTGGAAACACCATATATTTT.

This clonotype occurred a few times. The gene calls are TRBV5-1 and TRBJ2-1; 9 bases are shared with TRBD1. The CDR3 loop spans 15 amino acids. The germline V gene has CDR1 SGHRS and CDR2 YFSETQ. V was pared by 1 base and J by 5 bases, with 4 bases of the junction left unmatched. CDR3 in amino acids: CASSLFWDRDNEQFF. For the CDR3, the DNA is TGCGCCAGCAGCTTGTTCTGGGACAGGGACAATGAGCAGTTCTTC.

The V call is TRBV27, the J call TRBJ1-1; tentatively, D is TRBD1 (5 bases). The CDR3 totals 11 residues. Trimming removed 8 bases from V and 6 bases from J, with 10 bases in between. Per germline, CDR1 MNHEY and CDR2 SMNVEV (reference sequence). The CDR3 DNA follows: TGTGCCAGCTTCCGGGGGGCTGAAGCTTTCTTT. It yields the protein CASFRGAEAFF.

The chain recombines TRBV7-2 with TRBJ2-4, with TRBD1 matching over 7 bases. CDR1 is SGHTA and CDR2 is FQGNSA in the germline V gene. V lost 2 bases and J lost 6; bases outside the gene matches: 13. The CDR3 is made up of 17 amino acids. The CDR3 DNA sequence: TGTGCCAGCAGCTTAACGGCCGCGACAGGGTCGACAAACATTCAGTACTTC. This gives the protein CASSLTAATGSTNIQYF.

In this sample, this clonotype turned up a few times. V gene TRBV5-1 combines with J gene TRBJ2-2, with D maybe TRBD1 (5 bases). Trimming took 6 bases from V and 2 from J, leaving 11 bases between them. The length of the CDR3 is 14 residues. CDR1 SGHRS and CDR2 YFSETQ come from the germline V gene. Written as DNA, the CDR3 is TGCGCCAGCATGACAGACCCTAACACCGGGGAGCTGTTTTTT. Translated: CASMTDPNTGELFF.

CDR3 sequence: CAISESGGYTF. CDR3 DNA sequence: TGTGCCATCAGTGAGTCCGGTGGCTACACCTTC. The chain couples TRBV10-3 to TRBJ1-2; D gene unclear. The V end lost 0 bases, the J end lost 7 bases, and 3 bases lay between the germline ends. This CDR3 contains 11 residues. In germline, CDR1 is ENHRY, CDR2 SYGVKD.

The rearrangement links TRBV7-9 to TRBJ2-1; TRBD2 matches 12 bases. Germline V gives CDR1 SEHNR, CDR2 FQNEAQ (reference sequence). The V and J ends lost 3 bases and 7 bases, in that order; junction bases with no gene match: 7. The CDR3 has 16 amino acids. CDR3 residues: CASSFLRLAGVNEQFF. The CDR3 DNA follows: TGTGCCAGCAGCTTTCTGAGACTAGCGGGAGTTAATGAGCAGTTCTTC.

V gene TRBV20-1 combines with J gene TRBJ2-5; 7 nucleotides match TRBD2. Germline CDR1 reads DFQATT; CDR2 reads SNEGSKA (reference sequence). The CDR3 has 14 amino acids. V lost 4 bases and J lost 5; bases outside the gene matches: 10. The CDR3 DNA reads as TGCAGTGCTAAAAGGCTAGCGGATTGGGAGACCCAGTACTTC. This gives the protein CSAKRLADWETQYF.

The chain carries TRBV5-1 and TRBJ1-1; D unclear. Trimming shortened V by 5 bases and J by 3 bases, and 11 bases separated the two germline ends. The CDR3 extends over 13 amino acids. From germline, CDR1 is SGHRS and CDR2 YFSETQ. The CDR3 reads CASRVDEYTEAFF. The CDR3 coding sequence is TGCGCCAGCAGGGTCGACGAGTACACTGAAGCTTTCTTT.

Ten or more counts support this clonotype. The rearrangement links TRBV9 to TRBJ2-3; TRBD1 matches at 8 bases. The germline CDR1 and CDR2 sequences are SGDLS and YYNGEE. There are 15 residues in the CDR3. The V and J ends lost 1 base and 2 bases, in that order; junction bases with no gene match: 3. CDR3 in amino acids: CASSVQGAPTDTQYF. The CDR3 coding sequence is TGTGCCAGCAGCGTACAGGGGGCTCCCACAGATACGCAGTATTTT.

To note about this clonotype: Just one base apart from a much larger clone, this may be a read error. In DNA, the CDR3 is TGTGCCAGCAGCTTAAAGGCAGGGAGGACAGATACGCAGTATTTT. This translates into CASSLKAGRTDTQYF. V gene TRBV7-2 combines with J gene TRBJ2-3, with D possibly being TRBD2 (6 bases). V lost 2 bases and J lost 3, with 12 bases in between. This CDR3 contains 15 residues. The germline CDR1 and CDR2 sequences are SGHTA and FQGNSA. The full variable domain, rest sourced from reference TRBV7-2 and TRBJ2-3, is GAGVSQSPSNKVTEKGKDVELRCDPISGHTALYWYRQSLGQGLEFLIYFQGNSAPDKSGLPSDRFSAERTGGSVSTLTIQRTQQEDSAVYLCASSLKAGRTDTQYFGPGTRLTVL.

This clonotype came up a few times. J is TRBJ2-5 and V is TRBV5-6, with TRBD2 matching over 8 bases. Germline V gene sequence: CDR1 SGHDT, CDR2 YYEEEE. The CDR3 is 16 amino acids. V gave up 5 bases and J gave up 2 bases; unmatched junction bases: 11. CDR3 nucleotides: TGTGCCAGCAGTCATGGGACTAGTCCCTTACAAGAGACCCAGTACTTC. The encoded protein is CASSHGTSPLQETQYF. The full variable domain, with the rest looked up from reference TRBV5-6 and TRBJ2-5, is DAGVTQSPTHLIKTRGQQVTLRCSPKSGHDTVSWYQQALGQGPQFIFQYYEEEERQRGNFPDRFSGHQFPNYSSELNVNALLLGDSALYLCASSHGTSPLQETQYFGPGTRLLVL.

The sample holds a few counts of this clonotype. V is TRBV14 and J is TRBJ2-2; D unclear. Per the germline V gene, CDR1 is SGHDN and CDR2 is FVKESK. The CDR3 runs to 16 residues. V shed 2 bases and J shed 3 bases, with 13 bases lying between them. The CDR3 here is CASSQLEKSYTGELFF. The CDR3 nucleotides are TGTGCCAGCAGCCAATTGGAGAAGAGTTACACCGGGGAGCTGTTTTTT.

The genes are TRBV5-4 and TRBJ2-3; TRBD2 is a possible D gene (6 bases). Germline V CDR1 and CDR2: SGHNT, YYREEE (reference sequence). With 4 bases removed from V and 0 bases from J, the gap between germline ends came to 15 bases. This CDR3 region has 16 residues. CDR3 in DNA: TGTGCCAGCAGCGTAGCTGGGGGGATGAGCACAGATACGCAGTATTTT. Its translation: CASSVAGGMSTDTQYF.

This clonotype came up a few times. The gene calls are TRBV6-1 and TRBJ1-5; 7 bases match TRBD1. The V segment lost 11 bases and the J segment 0 bases; nucleotides outside the gene matches: 10. Germline loops: CDR1 MNHNS, CDR2 SASEGT. The CDR3 loop spans 15 amino acids. The CDR3 DNA is TGTGCCGGGGCGGACAGGCCCTATAGCAATCAGCCCCAGCATTTT. It translates to CAGADRPYSNQPQHF.

The CDR3 spells CSVGGGWDEQFF. In DNA, the CDR3 is TGCAGCGTGGGGGGGGGCTGGGATGAGCAGTTCTTC. The chain combines TRBV29-1 with TRBJ2-1, with D possibly matching TRBD2 (7 bases). Germline CDR1 and CDR2: SQVTM and ANQGSEA. CDR3 length equals 12 residues. The ends were cut back, 6 bases at V and 8 bases at J, with 14 bases in the middle.